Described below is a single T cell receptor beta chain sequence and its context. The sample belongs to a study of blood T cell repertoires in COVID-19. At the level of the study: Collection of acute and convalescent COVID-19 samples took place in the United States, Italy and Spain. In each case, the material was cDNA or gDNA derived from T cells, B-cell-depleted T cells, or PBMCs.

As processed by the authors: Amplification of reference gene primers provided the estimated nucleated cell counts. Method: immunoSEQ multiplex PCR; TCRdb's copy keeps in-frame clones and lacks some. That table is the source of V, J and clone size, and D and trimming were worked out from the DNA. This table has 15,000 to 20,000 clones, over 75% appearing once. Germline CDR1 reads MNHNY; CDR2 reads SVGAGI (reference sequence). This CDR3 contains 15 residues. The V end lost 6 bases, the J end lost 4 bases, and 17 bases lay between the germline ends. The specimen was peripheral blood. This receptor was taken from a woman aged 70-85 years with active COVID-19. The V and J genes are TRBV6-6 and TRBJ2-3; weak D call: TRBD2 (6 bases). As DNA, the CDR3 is TGTGCCAGCAGCCCTAGCGCTATGGAGGCAGATACGCAGTATTTT. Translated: CASSPSAMEADTQYF.